The rows below give T cell receptor beta chains drawn from one sample of a study of technical replicates of blood from a handful of donors. Clones were sequenced by immunoSEQ multiplex PCR, and TCRdb holds only the in-frame ones, with some missing. The table records more than 65,000 clones, around 94% of them present only once. Sequencing input: T cells isolated from PBMCs. These receptors were obtained from a human donor in good health. The CDR3 runs from the conserved cysteine through the conserved F or W. The D gene is left open where the match is weak. Only part of the rows carry a size: once, few, many, or a class if the clone is expanded.

clone_size | j_call | v_call | d_call | cdr3_aa | cdr3_nt
- | TRBJ1-6 | TRBV7-9 | - | CASTSWGRRGTPSPLHF | TGTGCCAGCACCTCTTGGGGCAGGCGAGGAACCCCCTCACCCCTCCACTTT
- | TRBJ2-3 | TRBV29-1 | TRBD2 | CSVRRWSSGRAEDTQYF | TGCAGCGTTCGGCGGTGGTCTAGCGGGAGGGCCGAGGATACGCAGTATTTT
- | TRBJ2-1 | TRBV7-9 | - | CASSRTTGGEQFF | TGTGCCAGCAGCCGGACCACAGGTGGGGAGCAGTTCTTC
- | TRBJ2-3 | TRBV5-1 | - | CASSLDPGSDTQYF | TGCGCCAGCAGCTTGGACCCAGGGTCGGATACGCAGTATTTT
- | TRBJ1-2 | TRBV18 | - | CASSPRKQGGDDGYTF | TGTGCCAGCTCACCACGGAAGCAGGGAGGTGATGATGGCTACACCTTC
- | TRBJ2-1 | TRBV19 | - | CASSIGTSRMDEQFF | TGTGCCAGTAGTATCGGGACTTCTCGGATGGATGAGCAGTTCTTC
- | TRBJ2-5 | TRBV28 | TRBD2 | CASSLQWGGKTQYF | TGTGCCAGCAGTCTACAGTGGGGGGGAAAGACCCAGTACTTC
- | TRBJ2-7 | TRBV7-8 | - | CASSSARTGAYEQYF | TGTGCCAGCAGCTCGGCGAGGACGGGGGCCTACGAGCAGTACTTC
- | TRBJ1-2 | TRBV6-1 | TRBD1 | CASRGQGRTHGYTF | TGTGCCAGCAGGGGACAGGGGAGAACGCATGGCTACACCTTC
- | TRBJ2-7 | TRBV4-1 | - | CASSQLRQNYYEQYF | TGCGCCAGCAGCCAACTTAGACAGAACTACTACGAGCAGTACTTC
- | TRBJ2-7 | TRBV25-1 | - | CARLPGRLSYEQYF | TGTGCCAGGCTTCCAGGTCGTTTGTCCTACGAGCAGTACTTC
- | TRBJ2-5 | TRBV9 | - | CASSSGRRGQETQYF | TGTGCCAGCAGCTCGGGGAGGCGGGGACAAGAGACCCAGTACTTC
- | TRBJ2-5 | TRBV30 | TRBD1 | CAWTRDSWYQETQYF | TGTGCCTGGACCCGGGACAGTTGGTACCAAGAGACCCAGTACTTC
once | TRBJ1-2 | TRBV6-1 | TRBD1 | CASSVMDRGINGYTF | TGTGCCAGCAGTGTCATGGACAGGGGAATCAATGGCTACACCTTC
- | TRBJ2-7 | TRBV7-2 | - | CASSLSGYEQYF | TGTGCCAGCAGCCTATCGGGATACGAGCAGTACTTC
- | TRBJ1-3 | TRBV11-2 | - | CASTRWGSGNTIYF | TGTGCCAGCACCCGATGGGGCTCCGGAAACACCATATATTTT
- | TRBJ1-5 | TRBV6-1 | - | CASSSQGVNQPQHF | TGTGCCAGCAGTTCCCAGGGCGTCAATCAGCCCCAGCATTTT
- | TRBJ1-1 | TRBV5-6 | TRBD1 | CASTPGQKAEAFF | TGTGCCAGCACCCCGGGACAGAAGGCTGAAGCTTTCTTT
- | TRBJ2-1 | TRBV11-3 | - | CASSSLLASHNEQFF | TGTGCCAGCAGCTCACTTTTAGCGTCGCACAATGAGCAGTTCTTC
- | TRBJ2-3 | TRBV7-9 | TRBD2 | CASSPRSAGGKDTQYF | TGTGCCAGCAGTCCGCGGTCGGCGGGAGGAAAAGATACGCAGTATTTT
- | TRBJ1-1 | TRBV30 | - | CAWIKQNYLEAFF | TGTGCCTGGATTAAACAGAATTACTTAGAAGCTTTCTTT
- | TRBJ1-1 | TRBV10-3 | TRBD1 | CAIRGQGPDTEAFF | TGTGCCATCAGGGGACAGGGCCCCGACACTGAAGCTTTCTTT
- | TRBJ2-3 | TRBV29-1 | TRBD1 | CSVGQGVGTDTQYF | TGCAGCGTGGGACAGGGGGTCGGCACAGATACGCAGTATTTT
- | TRBJ2-7 | TRBV9 | TRBD2 | CASSPLAGGFYEQYF | TGTGCCAGCAGCCCTCTAGCGGGAGGTTTCTACGAGCAGTACTTC